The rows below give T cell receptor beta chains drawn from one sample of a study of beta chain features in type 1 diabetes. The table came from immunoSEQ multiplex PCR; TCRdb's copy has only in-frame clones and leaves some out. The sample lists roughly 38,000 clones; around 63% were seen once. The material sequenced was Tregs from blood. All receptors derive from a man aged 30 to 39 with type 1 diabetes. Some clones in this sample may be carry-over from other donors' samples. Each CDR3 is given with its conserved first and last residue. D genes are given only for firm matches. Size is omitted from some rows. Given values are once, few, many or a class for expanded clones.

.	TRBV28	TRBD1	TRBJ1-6	TGTGCCAGCAGTTCTGCACAGGGGTCCTATAATTCACCCCTCCACTTT	CASSSAQGSYNSPLHF
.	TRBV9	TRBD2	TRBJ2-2	TGTGCCAGCAGCGCCGGACTAGCGGGGGTGCTGAACACCGGGGAGCTGTTTTTT	CASSAGLAGVLNTGELFF
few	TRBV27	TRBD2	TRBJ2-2	TGTGCCAGCCGTACCCTAGCGGGGCACACCGGGGAGCTGTTTTTT	CASRTLAGHTGELFF
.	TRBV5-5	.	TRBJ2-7	TGTGCCAGCAGTTTTGATGGACAGTGGAACGAGCAGTACTTC	CASSFDGQWNEQYF
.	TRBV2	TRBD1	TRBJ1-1	TGTGCCAGCACAGGGGGGTGGAACACTGAAGCTTTCTTT	CASTGGWNTEAFF
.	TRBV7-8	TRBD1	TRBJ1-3	TGTGCCAGCAGCTTACCGCCGGACAGGGGCTTCTCAGGAAACACCATATATTTT	CASSLPPDRGFSGNTIYF
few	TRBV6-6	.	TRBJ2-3	TGTGCCAGCAGGGAGGGAAGAGATGGAGATACGCAGTATTTT	CASREGRDGDTQYF
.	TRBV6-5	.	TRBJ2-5	TGTGCCAGCAGCAGAAACACGGGGGAGACCCAGTACTTC	CASSRNTGETQYF
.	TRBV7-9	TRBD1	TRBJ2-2	TGTGCCAGCAGCCCCGGGACAGCGCTCATCACCGGGGAGCTGTTTTTT	CASSPGTALITGELFF
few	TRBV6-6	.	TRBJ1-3	TGTGCCGTCGTTCGGCAGGGTGGAAACACCATATATTTT	CAVVRQGGNTIYF
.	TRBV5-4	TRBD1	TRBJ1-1	TGTGCCAGCAGCTTAGGGGACAGAGACACTGAAGCTTTCTTT	CASSLGDRDTEAFF
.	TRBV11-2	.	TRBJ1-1	TGTGCCAGCAGCTTCGGGGTACGAAACACTGAAGCTTTCTTT	CASSFGVRNTEAFF
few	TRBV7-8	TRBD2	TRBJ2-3	TGTGCCAGCAGCAGACTAGCGGGGGGCCTTCTCACAGATACGCAGTATTTT	CASSRLAGGLLTDTQYF
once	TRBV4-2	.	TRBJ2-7	TGTGCCAGCAGCCAAGAGGATGGAGGCTACGAGCAGTACTTC	CASSQEDGGYEQYF
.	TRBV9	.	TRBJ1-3	TGTGCCAGCAGCGTACGGGGCTCTGGAAACACCATATATTTT	CASSVRGSGNTIYF
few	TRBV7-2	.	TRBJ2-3	TGTGCCAGCAGCGGGGCTATTCAAGCAGATACGCAGTATTTT	CASSGAIQADTQYF
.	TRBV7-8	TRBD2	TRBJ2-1	TGTGCCAGCAGCTCAAGTCCTAGCGGGGGGACCGATGAGCAGTTCTTC	CASSSSPSGGTDEQFF
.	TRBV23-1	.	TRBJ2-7	TGCGCCAGCAGTCAGAGCTACGAGCAGTACTTC	CASSQSYEQYF
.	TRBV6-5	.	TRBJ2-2	TGTGCCAGCAGTCGACAGAACACCGGGGAGCTGTTTTTT	CASSRQNTGELFF
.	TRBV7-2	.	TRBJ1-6	TGTGCCAGCAGCTTAGACAGGGTTAATTCACCCCTCCACTTT	CASSLDRVNSPLHF
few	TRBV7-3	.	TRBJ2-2	TGTGCCAGCTCAAGGGGGGGAGACGGGGAGCTGTTTTTT	CASSRGGDGELFF
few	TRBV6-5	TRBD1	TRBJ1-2	TGTGCCAGCGGGGACAGTTCGAGGAACTACACCTTC	CASGDSSRNYTF
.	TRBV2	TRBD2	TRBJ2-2	TGTGCCAGCAGTGAGACTAGCGAATGGTCCGGGGAGCTGTTTTTT	CASSETSEWSGELFF
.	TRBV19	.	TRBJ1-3	TGTGCCAGTAGTATTAACGGGAGAAACACCATATATTTT	CASSINGRNTIYF
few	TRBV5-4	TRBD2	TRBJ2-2	TGTGCCAGCAGCTACGCCGGGACTAGCTTCACCGGGGAGCTGTTTTTT	CASSYAGTSFTGELFF
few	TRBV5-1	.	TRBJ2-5	TGCGCCAGCAGCGGCGGCGGGACTTCCTATCAAGAGACCCAGTACTTC	CASSGGGTSYQETQYF
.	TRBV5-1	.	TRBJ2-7	TGCGCCAGCAGCTTGCTAGGTGAGACTTACGAGCAGTACTTC	CASSLLGETYEQYF
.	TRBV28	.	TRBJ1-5	TGTGCCAGCACGAGGAATAGCAATCAGCCCCAGCATTTT	CASTRNSNQPQHF
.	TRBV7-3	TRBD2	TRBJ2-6	TGTGCCAGCAGCCGGACTAGCGTTGGGGCCAACGTCCTGACTTTC	CASSRTSVGANVLTF
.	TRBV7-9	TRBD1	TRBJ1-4	TGTGCCAGCAGCTCTCGGGACAGGGGTGAAAAACTGTTTTTT	CASSSRDRGEKLFF
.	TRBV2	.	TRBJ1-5	TGTGCCAGCAGTGAACGGGGTATGGGCAATCAGCCCCAGCATTTT	CASSERGMGNQPQHF
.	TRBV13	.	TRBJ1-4	TGTGCCAGCAGCTTGACAGGCGGCGTCGCAACTAATGAAAAACTGTTTTTT	CASSLTGGVATNEKLFF
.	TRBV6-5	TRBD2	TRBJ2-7	TGTGCCAGCAGTTACTCCCTTACTAGCGGGGTCTACGAGCAGTACTTC	CASSYSLTSGVYEQYF
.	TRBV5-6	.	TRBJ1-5	TGTGCCAGCAGCTTGAGACAGCTCAATCAGCCCCAGCATTTT	CASSLRQLNQPQHF
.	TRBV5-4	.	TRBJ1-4	TGTGCCAGCAGCTTGGGGTCTGGCTCGGAAAAACTGTTTTTT	CASSLGSGSEKLFF
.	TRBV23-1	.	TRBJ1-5	TGCGCCAGCAGTCAATTAGGGGATTGCAGGGGCAATCAGCCCCAGCATTTT	CASSQLGDCRGNQPQHF
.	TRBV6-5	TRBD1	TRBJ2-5	TGTGCCAGCAGGGTAGGACAGGGGGCTGGAGAGACCCAGTACTTC	CASRVGQGAGETQYF
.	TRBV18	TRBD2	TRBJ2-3	TGTGCCAGCTCACCACCGGGGGGGGATACGCAGTATTTT	CASSPPGGDTQYF
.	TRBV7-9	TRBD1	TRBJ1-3	TGTGCCAGCAGCGAGTTCGCGAATGACAGGGGGCAGGGAAACACCATATATTTT	CASSEFANDRGQGNTIYF
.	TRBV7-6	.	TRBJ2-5	TGTGCCAGCAGCCCAACAGCTAACCAAGAGACCCAGTACTTC	CASSPTANQETQYF
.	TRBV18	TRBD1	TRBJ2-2	TGTGCCAGCTCACCACCCCGAGGGACAGGGGTATCCGGGGAGCTGTTTTTT	CASSPPRGTGVSGELFF
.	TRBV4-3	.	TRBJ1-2	TGCGCCAGCAGCCAGGGTGAGGTGTGGAACTATGGCTACACCTTC	CASSQGEVWNYGYTF
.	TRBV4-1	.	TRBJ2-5	TGCGCCAGCAGCCAAGATCGCGGCGGGACCAAACAAGAGACCCAGTACTTC	CASSQDRGGTKQETQYF